Reported below is one T cell receptor beta chain. This sample was taken from a study of blood T cell repertoires in COVID-19. This CDR3 spans 13 amino acids. The V gene lost 0 bases and the J gene lost 6 bases, with 9 bases spanning the gap. In germline, CDR1 is MGHRA, CDR2 YSYEKL. Clones were read by immunoSEQ multiplex PCR, and TCRdb kept only the in-frame ones, dropping some. The sample has around 280,000 clones, 70% to 90% seen once. Participant age was about 18 to 89 years, and participants resided in roughly 25 US areas. What was sequenced was PBMCs or T cells enriched from blood (not recorded which). This receptor was identified in a woman in her 40s who had recovered from COVID-19. The chain couples TRBV4-1 to TRBJ2-7; perhaps TRBD2 as D (5 bases). The CDR3 DNA is TGCGCCAGCAGCCAAGAGGGAACTAGCGAGCAGTACTTC. It encodes CASSQEGTSEQYF.